The 32 T cell receptor beta chains in this list originate from one sample, sequenced in a study of blood T cell repertoires in COVID-19. Sequencing used immunoSEQ multiplex PCR; TCRdb keeps in-frame clones, though not all of them. Here the sample spans approximately 110,000 clones, about 88% being singletons. The sequenced material came from peripheral blood. The receptor set was obtained from a woman between 65 and 79 years old who had recovered from COVID-19.

This clone was found once. This chain connects TRBV27 to TRBJ1-2; a weak D match, TRBD1 (5 bases). The CDR3 covers 13 residues. Germline lookup yields CDR1 MNHEY and CDR2 SMNVEV (reference sequence). Trimming took 4 bases from V and 5 from J, leaving 11 bases between them. CDR3 sequence reads: CASSWGGSYGYTF. For the CDR3, the DNA is TGTGCCAGCAGTTGGGGGGGTTCATATGGCTACACCTTC.

J is TRBJ1-1 and V is TRBV5-1; maybe TRBD1 (6 bases). The germline gives CDR1 SGHRS, CDR2 YFSETQ. The CDR3 sequence is 15 residues long. V shed 1 base and J shed 1 base, with 11 bases lying between them. CDR3 in amino acids: CASSLLPGQNTEAFF. The DNA of the CDR3 is TGCGCCAGCAGCTTGCTCCCGGGACAGAACACTGAAGCTTTCTTT.

This chain joins TRBV28 and TRBJ1-1; a weak D match, TRBD1 (6 bases). The CDR3 covers 14 residues. Trimming stripped 7 bases from V and 1 base from J, with 13 bases between. From germline, CDR1 is MDHEN and CDR2 SYDVKM. The CDR3 region is CASTQGDKNTEAFF. CDR3 bases: TGTGCCAGCACCCAAGGGGACAAGAACACTGAAGCTTTCTTT.

The chain employs TRBV21-1 and TRBJ2-3; the table gives TRBD1 as D, unverified against the DNA. TRBV21-1 is noted as a pseudogene. The CDR3 runs 16 residues. In DNA form, the CDR3 reads TGTGCCAGCAGCAAAGCCCCACAGGGATTCACAGATACGCAGTATTTT. Encoded protein: CASSKAPQGFTDTQYF.

The rearrangement links TRBV29-1 to TRBJ2-2; 7 bases map to TRBD1. Trimming removed 7 bases from V and 0 bases from J; junction bases left unmatched: 5. The CDR3 is made up of 14 amino acids. Germline values: CDR1 SQVTM, CDR2 ANQGSEA. CDR3 sequence (DNA): TGCAGCGGCCGAACAGGGGCGAACACCGGGGAGCTGTTTTTT. Protein sequence: CSGRTGANTGELFF.

The chain joins TRBV5-1 to TRBJ2-1; D call uncertain. This CDR3 contains 16 residues. V gave up 4 bases and J gave up 1 base, with 15 bases separating them. The V gene's germline CDR1 is SGHRS and CDR2 YFSETQ. The DNA of the CDR3 is TGCGCCAGCAGCCTCACCTCCCTCCGGTCCTACAATGAGCAGTTCTTC. Amino acids: CASSLTSLRSYNEQFF.

The chain has TRBV5-4 and TRBJ1-3; possibly TRBD1 for D (5 bases). V was pared by 3 bases and J by 3 bases, with 10 bases between. This CDR3 contains 14 residues. Germline CDR1 and CDR2: SGHNT and YYREEE (reference sequence). The CDR3 region is CASSSGTSGNTIYF. CDR3 nucleotide sequence: TGTGCCAGCAGCTCCGGGACTAGTGGAAACACCATATATTTT.

The chain combines TRBV18 with TRBJ1-3; D gene uncertain. Deletions cut 5 bases from V and 0 bases from J, with 11 bases between. This CDR3 contains 15 residues. CDR1 is KGHSH, CDR2 LQKENI, per germline. The CDR3 protein is CASSAGPASGNTIYF. The CDR3 DNA is TGTGCCAGCTCAGCAGGTCCAGCCTCTGGAAACACCATATATTTT.

This chain connects TRBV19 to TRBJ1-1, with D possibly matching TRBD1 (5 bases). In germline, CDR1 is LNHDA, CDR2 SQIVND (reference sequence). The CDR3 runs to 15 residues. V shed 6 bases and J shed 5 bases, with 19 bases lying between them. CDR3 coding DNA: TGTGCCAGTAGAGGAGGGGAGGGAGGAAGGACTGAAGCTTTCTTT. Residues: CASRGGEGGRTEAFF.

This chain connects TRBV19 to TRBJ1-2, with 9 bases aligning to TRBD1. The CDR3 covers 14 residues. J lost 7 bases, V lost 5 bases, and 8 bases had no gene match. CDR1 LNHDA and CDR2 SQIVND come from the germline V gene (reference sequence). The CDR3: CASSLRDRVPGYTF. In DNA form, the CDR3 reads TGTGCCAGTAGTCTCCGGGACAGGGTTCCTGGCTACACCTTC.

This clone was counted once. The rearrangement links TRBV18 to TRBJ1-4; possibly TRBD1 for D (5 bases). Looked up from germline, CDR1 is KGHSH and CDR2 is LQKENI. This CDR3 is 13 amino acids long. With 6 bases removed from V and 7 bases from J, the gap between germline ends came to 12 bases. CDR3 protein: CASSEGTTEKLFF. The CDR3 nucleotides are TGTGCCAGCTCGGAGGGGACGACTGAAAAACTGTTTTTT.

V usage is TRBV7-2 and J usage is TRBJ2-3, with a weak D call TRBD2 (5 bases). Germline lookup yields CDR1 SGHTA and CDR2 FQGNSA. This CDR3 has 14 residues. The chain's CDR3 is CASEGSTRTDTQYF. The CDR3 nucleotides are TGTGCTTCAGAGGGCAGTACCCGCACAGATACGCAGTATTTT. The complete variable domain, with remaining parts taken from reference TRBV7-2 and TRBJ2-3, reads GAGVSQSPSNKVTEKGKDVELRCDPISGHTALYWYRQSLGQGLEFLIYFQGNSAPDKSGLPSDRFSAERTGGSVSTLTIQRTQQEDSAVYLCASEGSTRTDTQYFGPGTRLTVL.

Note on this clone: The junction departs from germline at one end; a sequencing error may be responsible. The CDR3: CASSEDRGETQYF. CDR3 DNA sequence: TGTGCCAGCAGCGAAGACAGGGGAGAGACCCAGTACTTC. The V and J genes are TRBV3-1 (or the pseudogene TRBV3-2) and TRBJ2-5, with 8 bases matching TRBD1. Germline V gene sequence: CDR1 LGHDT, CDR2 YNNKEL (reference sequence). The CDR3 runs to 13 residues.

The chain is built from TRBV7-2 and TRBJ1-5, with 9 bases fitting TRBD1. The CDR3 loop spans 15 amino acids. CDR1 is SGHTA and CDR2 is FQGNSA in the germline V gene. Trimming took 5 bases from V and 7 from J; bases not matched to a gene: 9. The CDR3 region is CASSPQGTGKQPQHF. Written as DNA, the CDR3 is TGTGCCAGCAGCCCCCAGGGGACAGGGAAGCAGCCCCAGCATTTT.

The chain couples TRBV4-2 to TRBJ2-1; 8 positions match TRBD2. V shed 4 bases and J 6 bases; nucleotides not matched to a gene: 8. CDR1 and CDR2 (germline): LGHNA, YNFKEQ. The CDR3 extends over 15 amino acids. CDR3 sequence (DNA): TGTGCCAGCAGCCTTCCCGGGACTAGATTCAATGAGCAGTTCTTC. Translating gives CASSLPGTRFNEQFF.

This chain connects TRBV7-8 to TRBJ2-7; perhaps TRBD2 as D (7 bases). Germline V CDR1 and CDR2: SGHVS, FQNEAQ. This CDR3 comprises 15 residues. V dropped 6 bases and J dropped 3 bases, with 18 bases sitting between them. The DNA for the CDR3 is TGTGCCAGCAGGCCCGGAGGGGGGGAAATCTACGAGCAGTACTTC. This sequence encodes CASRPGGGEIYEQYF.

This clone occurred once. The genes are TRBV6-1 and TRBJ1-2; D is perhaps TRBD1 (6 bases). The germline V gene encodes CDR1 MNHNS and CDR2 SASEGT. The CDR3 is 16 amino acids. V was clipped by 3 bases and J by 2 bases, with 16 bases between them. CDR3: CASSDPVAGANYGYTF. CDR3 DNA: TGTGCCAGCAGTGATCCCGTCGCAGGGGCAAACTATGGCTACACCTTC.

This clone appeared once. The rearrangement links TRBV11-2 to TRBJ1-2; D is possibly TRBD1 (5 bases). V dropped 4 bases and J dropped 7 bases, with 13 bases sitting between them. CDR1 is SGHAT, CDR2 FQNNGV, per germline. This CDR3 has 13 amino acids. The CDR3 bases are TGTGCCAGCAGCTCAAGTCCAGGGCTTGGCTACACCTTC. Protein product: CASSSSPGLGYTF.

The V call is TRBV7-9, the J call TRBJ2-3; no reliable D call. Germline V CDR1 and CDR2: SEHNR, FQNEAQ (reference sequence). The length of the CDR3 is 13 residues. Trimming removed 5 bases at V and 0 bases at J, with 6 bases between. The CDR3 loop reads CASSLFSTDTQYF. DNA for the CDR3: TGTGCCAGCAGCCTTTTTAGCACAGATACGCAGTATTTT.

CDR3 DNA: TGCAGTGCTAGTGGGGCCCTTAGCGGGGCGACAGATACGCAGTATTTT. This translates into CSASGALSGATDTQYF. V usage is TRBV20-1 and J usage is TRBJ2-3; 8 bases are a match to TRBD2. Trimming took 3 bases from V and 3 from J; bases not matched to a gene: 11. The CDR3 spans 16 residues. Germline V CDR1 and CDR2: DFQATT, SNEGSKA (reference sequence).

This chain connects TRBV6-5 to TRBJ2-7; 7 bases match TRBD2. Trimming removed 6 bases from V and 7 bases from J; junction bases left unmatched: 6. This CDR3 has 12 residues. From germline, CDR1 is MNHEY and CDR2 SVGAGI. CDR3 loop: CASRDTGGEQYF. The DNA of the CDR3 is TGTGCCAGCAGGGACACCGGGGGGGAGCAGTACTTC.

The CDR3 loop is CASSPQDRAHYTEAFF. CDR3 nucleotides: TGTGCCAGCAGCCCCCAGGACAGGGCACATTACACTGAAGCTTTCTTT. V usage is TRBV3-1 (or the pseudogene TRBV3-2) and J usage is TRBJ1-1; TRBD1 agrees at 8 bases. The CDR3 totals 16 residues. Trimming at V came to 4 bases and at J to 3 bases, leaving 10 bases not matched to a gene. The germline gives CDR1 LGHDT, CDR2 YNNKEL (reference sequence).

The chain is built from TRBV11-3 and TRBJ1-1; D is unclear. V shed 5 bases and J shed 5 bases, with 9 bases lying between them. The germline V gene has CDR1 SGHNT and CDR2 YENEEA. The CDR3 spans 12 residues. The CDR3 DNA is TGTGCCAGCAGCCGGGGTGCAACTGAAGCTTTCTTT. Its protein is CASSRGATEAFF.

V usage is TRBV5-5 and J usage is TRBJ2-7, with D perhaps TRBD2 (6 bases). Trimming pared 7 bases from V and 4 bases from J, leaving 21 bases between. Germline V gives CDR1 SGHKS, CDR2 YYEKEE (reference sequence). This CDR3 comprises 15 residues. CDR3 in DNA: TGTGCCAGCTTCTCCGGCGGGATGAGTCGGTACGAGCAGTACTTC. Its translation is CASFSGGMSRYEQYF.

This chain connects TRBV2 to TRBJ1-4, with D uncertain. V lost 8 bases and J 5 bases, leaving 21 bases between the germline ends. This CDR3 contains 16 residues. In germline, CDR1 is SNHLY, CDR2 FYNNEI. The CDR3 reads CASQLSRAGRNEKLFF. As DNA, the CDR3 is TGTGCCAGCCAGCTTTCTCGGGCCGGGAGGAATGAAAAACTGTTTTTT.

The rearrangement joins TRBV19 to TRBJ2-7; D perhaps matches TRBD1 (5 bases). V dropped 0 bases and J dropped 3 bases, with 15 bases sitting between them. CDR3 size: 16 residues. The germline V gene has CDR1 LNHDA and CDR2 SQIVND (reference sequence). CDR3 bases: TGTGCCAGTAGTATAGATCCCGGCAGGGCTTACTACGAGCAGTACTTC. Translated, it gives CASSIDPGRAYYEQYF.

The chain combines TRBV5-1 with TRBJ2-2; possibly TRBD2 for D (5 bases). Germline values: CDR1 SGHRS, CDR2 YFSETQ. Trimming removed 0 bases at V and 3 bases at J, with 15 bases between. The length of the CDR3 is 17 residues. CDR3 protein: CASSLAGLPEDTGELFF. CDR3 nucleotide sequence: TGCGCCAGCAGCTTGGCCGGACTCCCCGAGGACACCGGGGAGCTGTTTTTT.

The V and J genes are TRBV6-7 and TRBJ2-5, with TRBD2 matching 8 bases. TRBV6-7 is an ORF, and what it does is uncertain. The CDR3 covers 13 residues. V dropped 8 bases and J dropped 4; count of bases not matched to a gene: 6. This CDR3 reads CASADRGGETQYF. The CDR3 nucleotides read TGTGCCAGCGCCGACCGGGGGGGAGAGACCCAGTACTTC.

A word on this clone: Other DNA sequences in this specimen translate into the identical CDR3. The chain has TRBV6-2 or TRBV6-3 and TRBJ2-7; TRBD2 aligns across 7 bases. The germline CDR1 and CDR2 sequences are MNHEY and SVGEGT. The ends lost 6 bases at V and 5 bases at J; junction bases unmatched: 1. The CDR3 has 11 amino acids. The DNA for the CDR3 is TGTGCCAGCAGCCGGGAGGACGAGCAGTACTTC. Its translation: CASSREDEQYF.

This clone was seen once. The J gene is TRBJ1-6, the V gene TRBV19, with unresolved D. V dropped 10 bases and J dropped 10 bases, with 23 bases sitting between them. Germline V gene data show CDR1 as LNHDA and CDR2 as SQIVND (reference sequence). CDR3 length: 15 amino acids. The CDR3 region has the DNA TGTGCCACCCCAACCGCCGACTTCGGCGGCTCACCCCTCCACTTT. Translation gives CATPTADFGGSPLHF. Looking up the rest from reference TRBV19 and TRBJ1-6 gives the full variable domain: DGGITQSPKYLFRKEGQNVTLSCEQNLNHDAMYWYRQDPGQGLRLIYYSQIVNDFQKGDIAEGYSVSREKKESFPLTVTSAQKNPTAFYLCATPTADFGGSPLHFGNGTRLTVT.

The V and J genes are TRBV6-2 or TRBV6-3 and TRBJ2-3, with TRBD2 as a possible D gene (5 bases). V gave up 6 bases and J gave up 3 bases, with 16 bases separating them. The CDR3 covers 15 residues. The germline V gene has CDR1 MNHEY and CDR2 SVGEGT. CDR3 region: CASSPHRTGTDTQYF. CDR3 nucleotide sequence: TGTGCCAGCAGCCCCCACCGGACGGGAACAGATACGCAGTATTTT.

This chain connects TRBV28 to TRBJ2-7, with a tentative D call TRBD1 (6 bases). Per germline, CDR1 MDHEN and CDR2 SYDVKM. The ends were cut back, 4 bases at V and 4 bases at J, with 17 bases in the middle. The CDR3 is 15 residues long. The CDR3 sequence is CASSSRDMVGYEQYF. The DNA of the CDR3 is TGTGCCAGCAGTTCTCGGGACATGGTAGGGTACGAGCAGTACTTC.